This T cell receptor beta chain was retrieved from a study of shared clonotypes between healthy human individuals. In the study overall: Ranging from 18 to 49 in age, donors were two women and three men.

The data were produced by immunoSEQ multiplex PCR, yet TCRdb's version contains in-frame clones alone and is incomplete. The table records 980,000 or so clones, around three quarters of them present only once. Germline V gene lookup returns CDR1 SEHNR and CDR2 FQNEAQ (reference sequence). The ends lost 5 bases at V and 0 bases at J; junction bases unmatched: 6. The CDR3 is 15 amino acids. Healthy and HIV-negative, the adult donors had no recent acute infections or vaccinations. The chain recombines TRBV7-9 with TRBJ1-1; TRBD1 matches at 7 bases. Material: memory CD4+ T cells sorted from blood. The subset here: CD45RA-negative fraction. The sequence derives from a man aged 18 to 30 in good health. CDR3 sequence reads: CASSTGDSLNTEAFF. CDR3 nucleotides: TGTGCCAGCAGCACCGGGGACAGCTTGAACACTGAAGCTTTCTTT.